The clone carrying this T cell receptor beta chain was detected only once. The repertoire was sequenced with immunoSEQ multiplex PCR; TCRdb's copy has only in-frame clones and lacks some. In the table there are some 120,000 clones, 80% to 95% of which are singletons. The sample is drawn from a study of T cell changes during pregnancy in multiple sclerosis. Germline assignment: CDR1 SEHNR and CDR2 FQNEAQ (reference sequence). V dropped 5 bases and J dropped 10 bases, with 14 bases sitting between them. There are 12 residues in the CDR3. The TCR originated in a female donor with multiple sclerosis, enrolled in a pregnancy study. Sequencing used peripheral blood, obtained before pregnancy. V and J are TRBV7-9 and TRBJ1-1; D is uncertain. For the CDR3, the DNA is TGTGCCAGCAGCATCGCTTCAGGAGGAGCTTTCTTT. This sequence encodes CASSIASGGAFF.